These T cell receptor beta chains were read from a single sample in a study of T cells after yellow fever vaccination. Using its own MiXCR run on the 5' RACE reads, TCRdb lists one record per CDR3 protein. The table records about 550,000 distinct CDR3 sequences, less than 20% of them present only once. The material sequenced was PBMCs, taken 15 days after the yellow fever booster vaccination. The source is a man aged 30 to 39 who received the YFV17D yellow fever vaccine. CDR3s include the opening cysteine and the closing phenylalanine or tryptophan. D genes are given only for firm matches. Size values are once, few and many counts, or a class for expanded clones, and some rows have none.

>NA|TRBD2|TRBV5-1|TRBJ2-1
TGCGCCAGCACAGTAGCGGGAGGAGACAATGAGCAGTTCTTC
CASTVAGGDNEQFF
>many|NA|TRBV9|TRBJ2-7
TGTGCCAGCAGCGTAACGCCCGGGAGCTACGAGCAGTACTTC
CASSVTPGSYEQYF
>NA|NA|TRBV2|TRBJ1-2
TGTGCCAGCAGTGCAAGCGGCCTCATCCGGAGTCTGTTTGGCTACACCTTC
CASSASGLIRSLFGYTF
>few|NA|TRBV4-3|TRBJ1-2
TGCGCCAGCAGCCAATCGGACAACTATGGCTACACCTTC
CASSQSDNYGYTF
>few|TRBD2|TRBV10-2|TRBJ2-7
TGCGCCAGCAGACTGGGACTAGCGGGAGGAAGCTACGAGCAGTACTTC
CASRLGLAGGSYEQYF
>NA|NA|TRBV6-4|TRBJ2-2
TGTGCCAGCAGTGAAGAGCACCGGAACACCGGGGAGCTGTTTTTT
CASSEEHRNTGELFF
>NA|NA|TRBV29-1|TRBJ2-2
TGCAGCGTCAGCGGAGGAGGGGGTTTTACCGGGGAGCTGTTTTTT
CSVSGGGGFTGELFF
>few|NA|TRBV6-6|TRBJ1-6
TGTGCCAGCAGCCCGGGTTCGAATTCACCCCTCCACTTT
CASSPGSNSPLHF
>few|NA|TRBV3-1|TRBJ2-4
TGTGCCAGCAGCCAAGATCGGGTTAGAGGGGTCGCGAAAGGGAACATTCAGTACTTC
CASSQDRVRGVAKGNIQYF
>few|NA|TRBV12-3/TRBV12-4|TRBJ1-1
TGTGCCAGCAGTTTACAGGGTGACTTAACTGAAGCTTTCTTT
CASSLQGDLTEAFF
>NA|NA|TRBV29-1|TRBJ2-2
TGCAGCGTGACCCCCTCCGGGGGTCTGGGTACCGGGGAGCTGTTTTTT
CSVTPSGGLGTGELFF
>NA|NA|TRBV7-2|TRBJ1-3
TGTGCCAGCAGCTTTCAAGGGTCCTCTGGAAACACCATATATTTT
CASSFQGSSGNTIYF
>NA|NA|TRBV12-3/TRBV12-4|TRBJ2-7
TGTGCCAGCAGTCTCTTAGGGGCGCGTTACGAGCAGTACTTC
CASSLLGARYEQYF
>NA|NA|TRBV7-2|TRBJ2-1
TGTGCCAGCAGCTTATATGAGGGCCGAGGCGAGCAGTTCTTC
CASSLYEGRGEQFF
>NA|TRBD1|TRBV24-1|TRBJ2-7
TGTGCCACCAGTGACCAGGGACAGAGCGAGCAGTACTTC
CATSDQGQSEQYF
>many|NA|TRBV20-1|TRBJ2-5
TGCAGTGCTAGACACGCCTCCGATGTTCAAGAGACCCAGTACTTC
CSARHASDVQETQYF
>few|NA|TRBV3-1|TRBJ2-1
TGTGCCAGCAGCTCCATTTACGAGCAGTTCTTC
CASSSIYEQFF
>few|TRBD2|TRBV6-2/TRBV6-3|TRBJ2-2
TGTGCCAGCAGGCGGGGGGGCGCCGGGGAGCTGTTTTTT
CASRRGGAGELFF
>few|TRBD2|TRBV24-1|TRBJ2-1
TGTGCCACGACGACCGGGACTAGTGATAATGAGCAGTTCTTC
CATTTGTSDNEQFF
>NA|NA|TRBV10-2|TRBJ2-2
TGCGCCAGCAGTCCGAGGTGGGCTAGCGCGAACACCGGGGAGCTGTTTTTT
CASSPRWASANTGELFF
>NA|TRBD1|TRBV5-1|TRBJ2-2
TGCGCCAGCAGCTACAGGGGAATGGCGGGGGAGCTGTTTTTT
CASSYRGMAGELFF
>few|TRBD1|TRBV28|TRBJ2-3
TGTGCCAGCAGTTTTCCCCCCACTGGTACAGGGGCCCTCACAGATACGCAGTATTTT
CASSFPPTGTGALTDTQYF
>NA|TRBD2|TRBV11-1|TRBJ2-2
TGTGCCAGCAGCTTAGCGATTCGAAGGGGTTTGAGACTAGCGGGAAACACCGGGGAGCTGTTTTTT
CASSLAIRRGLRLAGNTGELFF
>few|NA|TRBV12-3/TRBV12-4|TRBJ1-1
TGTGCCAGCAGTTCAGGGGTAGGGGCTTTCTTT
CASSSGVGAFF
>NA|NA|TRBV18|TRBJ1-5
TGTGCCAGCTCACCAGGGGGCGATTTTGGGCCCCAGCATTTT
CASSPGGDFGPQHF
>few|NA|TRBV7-2|TRBJ1-6
TGTGCCACCCGGGACAATTATTCACCCCTCCACTTT
CATRDNYSPLHF
>NA|TRBD2|TRBV29-1|TRBJ2-3
TGCAGCGTCGTGACTAGCGGTCACACAGATACGCAGTATTTT
CSVVTSGHTDTQYF
>NA|TRBD2|TRBV9|TRBJ2-2
TGTGCCAGCAGCGCGCTGACTAGCGGGGGACTGAGAGTAGGGGAGCTGTTTTTT
CASSALTSGGLRVGELFF
>NA|NA|TRBV5-1|TRBJ2-7
TGCGCCAGCAGCCCCAAGACGGGCGAAAGCTCCTACGAGCAGTACTTC
CASSPKTGESSYEQYF
>few|NA|TRBV3-1|TRBJ2-7
TGTGCCAGCAGTCTTGACCGATACTACGAGCAGTACTTC
CASSLDRYYEQYF
>NA|TRBD2|TRBV10-3|TRBJ2-3
TGTGCCATCAGCGGGAGGGACACAGATACGCAGTATTTT
CAISGRDTDTQYF
>NA|TRBD2|TRBV5-5|TRBJ2-2
TGTGCCAGCAGCATAGCGGGAGCGGATACCGGGGAGCTGTTTTTT
CASSIAGADTGELFF
>many|NA|TRBV12-3/TRBV12-4|TRBJ1-1
TGTGCCAGCAGTTTAAGGGATGGGACTGAAGCTTTCTTT
CASSLRDGTEAFF